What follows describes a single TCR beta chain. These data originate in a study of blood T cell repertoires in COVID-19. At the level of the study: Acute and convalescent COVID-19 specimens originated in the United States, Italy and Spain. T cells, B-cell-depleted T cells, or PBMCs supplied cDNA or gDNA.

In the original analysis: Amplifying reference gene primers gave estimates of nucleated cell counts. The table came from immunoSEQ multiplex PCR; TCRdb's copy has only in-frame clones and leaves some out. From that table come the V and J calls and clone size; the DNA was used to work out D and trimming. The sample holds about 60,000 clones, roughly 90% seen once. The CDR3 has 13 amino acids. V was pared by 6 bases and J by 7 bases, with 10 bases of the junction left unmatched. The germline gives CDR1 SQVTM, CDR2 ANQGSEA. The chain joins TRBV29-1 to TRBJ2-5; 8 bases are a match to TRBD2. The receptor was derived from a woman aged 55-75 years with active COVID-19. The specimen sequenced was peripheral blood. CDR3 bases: TGCAGCGTAGATAGCGGGGCCGGGGGGACCCAGTACTTC. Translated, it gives CSVDSGAGGTQYF.